The clone carrying this T cell receptor (beta chain) was seen once. Its antigen is currently unknown. This CDR3 contains 14 residues. The V end was cut by 4 bases, the J end by 1 base, with 11 bases between. Germline V gene data show CDR1 as SGHRS and CDR2 as YFSETQ. These data are taken from a study of radiotherapy plus CTLA-4 blockade in lung cancer. Study as a whole: Objective responses were documented in approximately 18% of patients, with disease control in 31%. General observations from the study: Reports identified early blood T cell clone dynamics, with interferon-beta, as the best response predictor. In blood, TCR clones derived from the tumor expanded after radiotherapy plus ipilimumab.

TCRdb's copy holds only in-frame clones and misses some; the assay was immunoSEQ multiplex PCR. The top ten hold about 3.1% of the sample, which has roughly 60,000 clones, roughly 76% seen once. Patients had chemo-refractory metastatic non-small-cell lung cancer and received focal radiation plus CTLA-4 blockade that used ipilimumab. The V call is TRBV5-1, the J call TRBJ1-1; D unresolved. The origin of this receptor is a human donor with non-small cell lung cancer who had a complete response to radiotherapy plus ipilimumab. Sequences were derived from peripheral blood, sampled from a patient treated with radiotherapy plus ipilimumab. The CDR3 DNA reads TGCGCCAGCAGCCGGCCAGGAGGGAACACTGAAGCTTTCTTT. This codes for CASSRPGGNTEAFF. Combining the CDR3 with reference TRBV5-1 and TRBJ1-1 gives the whole variable domain KAGVTQTPRYLIKTRGQQVTLSCSPISGHRSVSWYQQTPGQGLQFLFEYFSETQRNKGNFPGRFSGRQFSNSRSEMNVSTLELGDSALYLCASSRPGGNTEAFFGQGTRLTVV.